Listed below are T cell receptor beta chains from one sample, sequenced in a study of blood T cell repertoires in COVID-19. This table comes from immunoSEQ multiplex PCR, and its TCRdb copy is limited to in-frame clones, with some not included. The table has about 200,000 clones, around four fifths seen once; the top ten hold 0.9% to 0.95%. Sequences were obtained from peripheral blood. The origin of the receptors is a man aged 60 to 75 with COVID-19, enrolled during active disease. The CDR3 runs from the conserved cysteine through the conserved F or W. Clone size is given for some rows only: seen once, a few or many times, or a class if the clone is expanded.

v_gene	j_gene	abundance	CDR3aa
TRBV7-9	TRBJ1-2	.	CASSSPRTQGTYGYTF
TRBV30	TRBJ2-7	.	CAWSGGTGGLLQYF
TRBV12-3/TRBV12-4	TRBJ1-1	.	CASSVGSGTEAFF
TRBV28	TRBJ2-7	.	CASSLTEYEQYF
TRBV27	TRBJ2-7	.	CASRTRPLADTYEQYF
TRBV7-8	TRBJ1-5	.	CASTKLYGTSIGFGNQPQHF
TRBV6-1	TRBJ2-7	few	CASSEQGQGVYEQYF
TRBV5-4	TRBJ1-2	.	CASSSTGEGYGYTF
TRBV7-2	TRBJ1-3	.	CASSLRSGTGNTIYF
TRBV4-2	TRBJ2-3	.	CASSQEQGSDTQYF
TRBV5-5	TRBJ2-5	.	CASSPGTGFTQYF
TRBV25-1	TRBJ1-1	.	CASSRDTNTEAFF
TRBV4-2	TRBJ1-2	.	CASSQSGGIDYGYTF
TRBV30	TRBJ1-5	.	CAWSPPWDSGNQPQHF
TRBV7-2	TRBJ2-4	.	CASSLGQYKNIQYF
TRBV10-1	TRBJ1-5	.	CASSEPGQGACSNQPQHF
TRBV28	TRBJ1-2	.	CASSLGQGLYGYTF
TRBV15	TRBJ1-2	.	CATSPTASMPYGYTF
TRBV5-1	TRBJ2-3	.	CASSTATGDTQYF
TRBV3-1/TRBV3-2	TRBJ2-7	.	CASSQAPDTGTGVYEQYF